The clone carrying this T cell receptor beta chain was counted a single time. The CDR3 loop spans 14 amino acids. Germline V lookup: CDR1 GTSNPN, CDR2 SVGIG (reference sequence). Trimming shortened V by 6 bases and J by 2 bases, and 17 bases separated the two germline ends. The data are from a study of OX40 agonist ivuxolimab in advanced cancers. Study in general: Partial responses were seen in three patients, one with hepatocellular carcinoma and two with cutaneous melanoma.

Produced via immunoSEQ multiplex PCR; TCRdb's table is partial and in-frame only. Of some 72,000 clones listed, approximately 84% are singletons. The sample here was CD4+ or CD8+ T cells sorted from blood, taken in a trial of the OX40 agonist ivuxolimab. This TCR was sampled from an adult with an advanced solid tumor such as melanoma, head and neck, liver or kidney cancer. The gene calls are TRBV30 and TRBJ2-7, with a weak D call TRBD1 (7 bases). The CDR3 DNA reads TGTGCCTGTCCCCAGGGGGGCTCAGCCTACGAGCAGTACTTC. This gives the protein CACPQGGSAYEQYF.